This paragraph reports one TCR beta chain. The V segment lost 5 bases and the J segment 6 bases; nucleotides outside the gene matches: 5. This CDR3 region has 13 residues. CDR1 is SEHNR, CDR2 FQNEAQ, per germline (reference sequence). The data are from a study of blood T cell repertoires in COVID-19. Study-level information: The cDNA or gDNA used as material had been derived from T cells, B-cell-depleted T cells, or PBMCs.

Per the original methods: Quantification of nucleated cells was approximated via reference gene primer amplification. Repertoires were generated with immunoSEQ multiplex PCR, while TCRdb's copy carries only in-frame clones and drops some. That table gives V, J and clone size, and the DNA gave D and trimming. This sample has hundreds of thousands of clones, with 70% to 90% found just once. This clonotype originated in a man aged 35 to 55 in a cohort exposed to, infected with or recovered from COVID-19 (not recorded which). Input material: PBMCs or T cells enriched from blood (not recorded which). V is TRBV7-9 and J is TRBJ1-2; 8 bases line up with TRBD1. CDR3 coding DNA: TGTGCCAGCAGCGAGGACAGGGCCGATGGCTACACCTTC. It yields the protein CASSEDRADGYTF.